Listed below are T cell receptor beta chains from one sample, sequenced in a study of blood T cell repertoires in COVID-19. Generated by immunoSEQ multiplex PCR, the TCRdb table keeps only in-frame clones and is missing some. Of approximately 190,000 clones listed, less than 90% are singletons. Sample: peripheral blood. These receptors were obtained from a human donor in a cohort sampled during active COVID-19. Each CDR3 is given with its conserved first and last residue. D genes are given only for firm matches. Clone size is not always given. Where it is, it says once, few, many or a class for expanded clones.

j_call: TRBJ1-1
d_call: -
clone_size: -
v_call: TRBV18
cdr3_nt: TGTGCCAGCTCACCGAATCTGGGCATGAACACTGAAGCTTTCTTT
cdr3_aa: CASSPNLGMNTEAFF

j_call: TRBJ1-1
d_call: -
clone_size: -
v_call: TRBV4-2
cdr3_nt: TGTGCCAGCAGCCAAGTGGAGCAGAACACTGAAGCTTTCTTT
cdr3_aa: CASSQVEQNTEAFF

j_call: TRBJ2-1
d_call: TRBD2
clone_size: few
v_call: TRBV5-1
cdr3_nt: TGCGCCAGCAGCGGCGGGGGGAACAATGAGCAGTTCTTC
cdr3_aa: CASSGGGNNEQFF

j_call: TRBJ2-3
d_call: -
clone_size: -
v_call: TRBV27
cdr3_nt: TGTGCCAGCAGTTTGGTAGGGGGAGGGAGAGATACGCAGTATTTT
cdr3_aa: CASSLVGGGRDTQYF

j_call: TRBJ1-1
d_call: TRBD1
clone_size: -
v_call: TRBV19
cdr3_nt: TGTGCCAGTAGCCACCCCAGGGGGCGCCTGGTGAACACTGAAGCTTTCTTT
cdr3_aa: CASSHPRGRLVNTEAFF

j_call: TRBJ1-5
d_call: -
clone_size: -
v_call: TRBV4-1
cdr3_nt: TGCGCCAGCAGCCACCACGGACAGCCAGATCAGCCCCAGCATTTT
cdr3_aa: CASSHHGQPDQPQHF

j_call: TRBJ1-1
d_call: TRBD1
clone_size: -
v_call: TRBV9
cdr3_nt: TGTGCCAGCAGCGCAGAGACAGGGGTGAACACTGAAGCTTTCTTT
cdr3_aa: CASSAETGVNTEAFF

j_call: TRBJ1-4
d_call: TRBD1
clone_size: -
v_call: TRBV30
cdr3_nt: TGTGCCTACCTGACAGGGGCGGGTGAAAAACTGTTTTTT
cdr3_aa: CAYLTGAGEKLFF

j_call: TRBJ2-3
d_call: -
clone_size: -
v_call: TRBV5-5
cdr3_nt: TGTGCCAGCAGCTTGGTCGGAGGGCCAACAGATACGCAGTATTTT
cdr3_aa: CASSLVGGPTDTQYF

j_call: TRBJ2-5
d_call: TRBD2
clone_size: -
v_call: TRBV19
cdr3_nt: TGTGCCAGTAACTCTCCGGGACTAAGAGAGACCCAGTACTTC
cdr3_aa: CASNSPGLRETQYF

j_call: TRBJ1-6
d_call: TRBD1
clone_size: -
v_call: TRBV3-1/TRBV3-2
cdr3_nt: TGTGCCAGTAGACAGGGACGAAGTTCACCCCTCCACTTT
cdr3_aa: CASRQGRSSPLHF

j_call: TRBJ1-3
d_call: -
clone_size: -
v_call: TRBV6-5
cdr3_nt: TGTGCCAGCAGTCCAGGGGCCGCTGGAAACACCATATATTTT
cdr3_aa: CASSPGAAGNTIYF

j_call: TRBJ1-2
d_call: -
clone_size: many
v_call: TRBV9
cdr3_nt: TGTGCCAGCAGCGTAGCTTCCCAGGGGCAGGGTGGCTACACCTTC
cdr3_aa: CASSVASQGQGGYTF

j_call: TRBJ2-3
d_call: TRBD1
clone_size: -
v_call: TRBV10-3
cdr3_nt: TGTGCCGCCGACAGGGGAAGAACAGATACGCAGTATTTT
cdr3_aa: CAADRGRTDTQYF

j_call: TRBJ2-7
d_call: -
clone_size: -
v_call: TRBV7-2
cdr3_nt: TGTGCCAGCAGCTTTTCAGGGGCAAACTACGAGCAGTACTTC
cdr3_aa: CASSFSGANYEQYF

j_call: TRBJ1-5
d_call: -
clone_size: few
v_call: TRBV6-5
cdr3_nt: TGTGCCAGCAGTACAGGGTCTAGCAATCAGCCCCAGCATTTT
cdr3_aa: CASSTGSSNQPQHF

j_call: TRBJ2-3
d_call: TRBD2
clone_size: -
v_call: TRBV14
cdr3_nt: TGTGCCAGCAGCCAAGATCGTCCGGAAGCGGGGGTTAGAAGGGGCACAGATACGCAGTATTTT
cdr3_aa: CASSQDRPEAGVRRGTDTQYF

j_call: TRBJ1-1
d_call: -
clone_size: -
v_call: TRBV6-6
cdr3_nt: TGTGCCATTAGCCCCCTAAGGAAGGGGACTGAAGCTTTCTTT
cdr3_aa: CAISPLRKGTEAFF

j_call: TRBJ2-5
d_call: TRBD2
clone_size: -
v_call: TRBV7-2
cdr3_nt: TGTGCCAGCAGCTTAGCACGGACTAGCGGGGCGGTCCAGTACTTC
cdr3_aa: CASSLARTSGAVQYF

j_call: TRBJ1-6
d_call: TRBD1
clone_size: -
v_call: TRBV7-8
cdr3_nt: TGTGCCAGCAGCTTAGGACAGGGGTATTCACCCCTCCACTTT
cdr3_aa: CASSLGQGYSPLHF

j_call: TRBJ1-1
d_call: TRBD1
clone_size: -
v_call: TRBV30
cdr3_nt: TGTGCCTGGACGGGGGACAGTAACACTGAAGCTTTCTTT
cdr3_aa: CAWTGDSNTEAFF

j_call: TRBJ1-5
d_call: TRBD1
clone_size: -
v_call: TRBV7-8
cdr3_nt: TGTGCCAGCAGATTAGACAGGGGCCAAAGAGAGCCCCAGCATTTT
cdr3_aa: CASRLDRGQREPQHF

j_call: TRBJ1-1
d_call: -
clone_size: few
v_call: TRBV3-1/TRBV3-2
cdr3_nt: TGTGCCAGCAGCCTATTGGAGACTGAAGCTTTCTTT
cdr3_aa: CASSLLETEAFF

j_call: TRBJ2-2
d_call: TRBD2
clone_size: -
v_call: TRBV2
cdr3_nt: TGTGCCAGCAGTGAGACTAGCACCGAGAACACCGGGGAGCTGTTTTTT
cdr3_aa: CASSETSTENTGELFF

j_call: TRBJ2-1
d_call: -
clone_size: -
v_call: TRBV18
cdr3_nt: TGTGCCAGCTCTTCGGGATCCGCAGTCAATGAGCAGTTCTTC
cdr3_aa: CASSSGSAVNEQFF

j_call: TRBJ2-3
d_call: TRBD1
clone_size: -
v_call: TRBV10-3
cdr3_nt: TGTGCCATCAGTGAGATACCAGGGGGCCGAGGTCTGACAGATACGCAGTATTTT
cdr3_aa: CAISEIPGGRGLTDTQYF

j_call: TRBJ1-3
d_call: -
clone_size: -
v_call: TRBV5-5
cdr3_nt: TGTGCCAGCAGCTTAAGTGGACAAGGAAACACCATATATTTT
cdr3_aa: CASSLSGQGNTIYF

j_call: TRBJ2-5
d_call: -
clone_size: -
v_call: TRBV6-2/TRBV6-3
cdr3_nt: TGTGCCAGCAGTTCGGGCCTCCCGGGGGAGACCCAGTACTTC
cdr3_aa: CASSSGLPGETQYF

j_call: TRBJ2-5
d_call: -
clone_size: -
v_call: TRBV11-2
cdr3_nt: TGTGCCAGCAGCTCTCTCAACCTGGGGGGGACCCAGTACTTC
cdr3_aa: CASSSLNLGGTQYF

j_call: TRBJ2-1
d_call: -
clone_size: few
v_call: TRBV3-1/TRBV3-2
cdr3_nt: TGTGCCAGCAGTCGGGGGGCGAATGAGCAGTTCTTC
cdr3_aa: CASSRGANEQFF

j_call: TRBJ2-3
d_call: TRBD1
clone_size: -
v_call: TRBV27
cdr3_nt: TGTGCCAGCAGTTTCGCTGGTTGGACAGGGGGGACAGATACGCAGTATTTT
cdr3_aa: CASSFAGWTGGTDTQYF

j_call: TRBJ2-1
d_call: TRBD2
clone_size: -
v_call: TRBV5-1
cdr3_nt: TGCGCCAGCTCCGGGACTAGCGGGAGGGCATACAATGAGCAGTTCTTC
cdr3_aa: CASSGTSGRAYNEQFF

j_call: TRBJ2-3
d_call: TRBD1
clone_size: -
v_call: TRBV9
cdr3_nt: TGTGCCAGCAGCGTGACAGGGGGCTCCACAGATACGCAGTATTTT
cdr3_aa: CASSVTGGSTDTQYF

j_call: TRBJ1-5
d_call: TRBD1
clone_size: -
v_call: TRBV19
cdr3_nt: TGTGCCAGTATTAGGACAGGACCTAGCAATCAGCCCCAGCATTTT
cdr3_aa: CASIRTGPSNQPQHF

j_call: TRBJ1-3
d_call: -
clone_size: once
v_call: TRBV3-1/TRBV3-2
cdr3_nt: TGTGCCAGCAGCCAAGATGAGGGAAACACCATATATTTT
cdr3_aa: CASSQDEGNTIYF

j_call: TRBJ1-4
d_call: -
clone_size: once
v_call: TRBV29-1
cdr3_nt: TGCAGCGTTGCCCAGGAAAAACTGTTTTTT
cdr3_aa: CSVAQEKLFF

j_call: TRBJ2-5
d_call: TRBD2
clone_size: -
v_call: TRBV3-1/TRBV3-2
cdr3_nt: TGTGCCAGCAGCCCGAGGGTGCTAGCGGGGAACGCCCAGTACTTC
cdr3_aa: CASSPRVLAGNAQYF

j_call: TRBJ2-2
d_call: TRBD2
clone_size: -
v_call: TRBV2
cdr3_nt: TGTGCCAGCAGAGCTAGCGGGAGAACCGGGGAGCTGTTTTTT
cdr3_aa: CASRASGRTGELFF

j_call: TRBJ1-1
d_call: TRBD1
clone_size: once
v_call: TRBV14
cdr3_nt: TGTGCCAGCAGCCACAAAGACAGGGGGATTTTCGGTGAAGCTTTCTTT
cdr3_aa: CASSHKDRGIFGEAFF